This T cell receptor beta chain was identified in a study of shared clonotypes between healthy human individuals. Clones were sequenced by immunoSEQ multiplex PCR, and TCRdb holds only the in-frame ones, with some missing. Here the sample spans roughly 590,000 clones, 95% being singletons. The naive CD8 subset, CD45RO-negative cells positively selected for CCR7, excluded terminally differentiated effector memory CD45RA+ cells. The V gene's germline CDR1 is SNHLY and CDR2 FYNNEI. This CDR3 region has 19 residues. The ends were cut back, 4 bases at V and 0 bases at J, with 19 bases in the middle. The clonotype was recovered from a woman aged 25 to 39 in good health. This rearrangement joins TRBV2 to TRBJ1-6; TRBD1 is a possible D gene (6 bases). Sequencing input: naive CD8+ T cells sorted from blood. CDR3 sequence reads: CASSGPSRQGSSYNSPLHF. DNA of the CDR3: TGTGCCAGCAGTGGACCTAGCCGGCAGGGGAGCTCCTATAATTCACCCCTCCACTTT.